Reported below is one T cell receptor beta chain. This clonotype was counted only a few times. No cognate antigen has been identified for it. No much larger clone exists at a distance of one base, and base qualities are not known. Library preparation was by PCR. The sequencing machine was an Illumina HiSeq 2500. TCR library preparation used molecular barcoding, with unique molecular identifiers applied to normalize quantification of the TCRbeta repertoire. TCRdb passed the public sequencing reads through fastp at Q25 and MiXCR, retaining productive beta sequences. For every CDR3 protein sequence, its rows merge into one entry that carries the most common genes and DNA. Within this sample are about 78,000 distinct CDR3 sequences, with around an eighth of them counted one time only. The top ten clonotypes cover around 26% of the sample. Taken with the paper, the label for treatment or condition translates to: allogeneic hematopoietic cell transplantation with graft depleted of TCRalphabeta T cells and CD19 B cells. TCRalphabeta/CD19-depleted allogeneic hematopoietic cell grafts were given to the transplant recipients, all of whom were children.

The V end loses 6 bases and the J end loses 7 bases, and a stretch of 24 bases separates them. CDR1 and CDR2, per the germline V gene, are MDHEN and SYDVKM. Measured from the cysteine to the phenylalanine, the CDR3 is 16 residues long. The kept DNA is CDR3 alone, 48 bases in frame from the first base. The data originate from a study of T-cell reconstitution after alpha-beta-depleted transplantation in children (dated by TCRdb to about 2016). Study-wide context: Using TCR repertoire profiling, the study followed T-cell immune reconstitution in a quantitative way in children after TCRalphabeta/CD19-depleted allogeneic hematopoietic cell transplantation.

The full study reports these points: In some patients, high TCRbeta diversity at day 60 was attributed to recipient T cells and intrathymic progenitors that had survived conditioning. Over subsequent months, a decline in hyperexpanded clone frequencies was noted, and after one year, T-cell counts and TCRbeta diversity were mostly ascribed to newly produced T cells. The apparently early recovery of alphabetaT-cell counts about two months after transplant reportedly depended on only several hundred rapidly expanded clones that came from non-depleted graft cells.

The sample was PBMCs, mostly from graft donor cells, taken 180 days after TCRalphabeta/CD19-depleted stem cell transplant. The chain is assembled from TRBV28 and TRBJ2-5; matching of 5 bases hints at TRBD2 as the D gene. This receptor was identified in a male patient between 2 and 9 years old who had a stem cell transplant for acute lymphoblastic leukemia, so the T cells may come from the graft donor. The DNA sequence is TGTGCCAGCAGCTCTGAGGGCCTACCCCCCCGCGGGACCCAGTACTTC. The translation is CASSSEGLPPRGTQYF.